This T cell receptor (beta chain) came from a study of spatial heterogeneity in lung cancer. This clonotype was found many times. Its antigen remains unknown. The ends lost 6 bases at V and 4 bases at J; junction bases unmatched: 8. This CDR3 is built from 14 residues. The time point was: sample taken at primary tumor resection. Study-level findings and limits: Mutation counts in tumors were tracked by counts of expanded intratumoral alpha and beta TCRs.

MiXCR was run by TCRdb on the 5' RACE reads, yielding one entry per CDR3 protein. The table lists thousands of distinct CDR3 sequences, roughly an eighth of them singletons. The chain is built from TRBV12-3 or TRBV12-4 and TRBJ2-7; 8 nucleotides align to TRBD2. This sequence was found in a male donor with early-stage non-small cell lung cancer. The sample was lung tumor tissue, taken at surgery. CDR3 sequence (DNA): TGTGCCAGCAGCTCTAGCGGGCGCGCGTACGAGCAGTACTTC. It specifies CASSSSGRAYEQYF.